The 18 T cell receptor beta chains presented below share a single source sample, sequenced in a study of CD8 T cells in ankylosing spondylitis. Study-level results: Ankylosing spondylitis blood appeared to be characterized by a TCR beta motif of 8 or 9 highly homologous variants.

Via MiXCR, TCRdb re-called the 5' RACE reads, giving one row per CDR3 protein. The sample consists of hundreds of thousands of distinct CDR3 sequences, 10% to 15% of them appearing once. No antigen has been assigned to these receptors. Source material: blood, either unsorted or a sorted T cell fraction (not recorded which). Every receptor here comes from a male donor with ankylosing spondylitis.

In this sample, this clonotype turned up many times. The chain carries TRBV5-1 and TRBJ2-7, with D uncertain. V shed 2 bases and J shed 1 base, with 7 bases lying between them. Germline loops: CDR1 SGHRS, CDR2 YFSETQ. The CDR3 is 13 residues long. DNA of the CDR3: TGCGCCAGCAGCTTTGGATATTCCTACGAGCAGTACTTC. It is translated as CASSFGYSYEQYF.

V and J are TRBV14 and TRBJ2-3, with 8 bases fitting TRBD2. The trim removed 4 bases at V and 1 base at J, leaving 4 bases unmatched. Germline CDR1 SGHDN, CDR2 FVKESK. The CDR3 length is 15 residues. CDR3: CASSPGTRGTDTQYF. In DNA form, the CDR3 reads TGTGCCAGCAGCCCTGGGACTAGGGGCACAGATACGCAGTATTTT.

This clonotype was detected only a few times. This chain links TRBV28 with TRBJ2-2; perhaps D is TRBD1 or TRBD2 (6 bases each). The CDR3 is made up of 15 amino acids. Between the trimmed V and J ends, which lost 3 bases and 5 bases, there was a span of 13 bases. Germline V gene data show CDR1 as MDHEN and CDR2 as SYDVKM. As DNA, the CDR3 is TGTGCCAGCAGTTTGGGGGGCGCATGGACCGGGGAGCTGTTTTTT. Its protein is CASSLGGAWTGELFF.

The rearrangement uses TRBV19 and TRBJ2-5; 11 bases map to TRBD1. Germline-derived CDR1 and CDR2 are LNHDA and SQIVND (reference sequence). The CDR3 loop spans 15 amino acids. The junction had 6 bases not matched to a gene; V was cut back by 9 bases and J by 0 bases. The CDR3 DNA reads TGTGCCAGCAAGGACAGGGGGCCTTACCAAGAGACCCAGTACTTC. Protein: CASKDRGPYQETQYF. Full variable domain (rest looked up from reference TRBV19 and TRBJ2-5): DGGITQSPKYLFRKEGQNVTLSCEQNLNHDAMYWYRQDPGQGLRLIYYSQIVNDFQKGDIAEGYSVSREKKESFPLTVTSAQKNPTAFYLCASKDRGPYQETQYFGPGTRLLVL.

The V and J genes are TRBV4-2 and TRBJ2-3; 9 bases map to TRBD1. V dropped 2 bases and J dropped 5; count of bases not matched to a gene: 8. The CDR3 covers 16 residues. Per germline, CDR1 LGHNA and CDR2 YNFKEQ. The CDR3: CASSQSLGQGGDTQYF. The CDR3 bases are TGTGCCAGCAGCCAAAGTTTGGGACAGGGAGGAGATACGCAGTATTTT.

This CDR3 reads CASSTIPLWGKETQYF. For the CDR3, the DNA is TGTGCCAGCAGCACAATTCCCCTCTGGGGAAAAGAGACCCAGTACTTC. The V gene is TRBV11-3, the J gene TRBJ2-5; D unresolved. The germline V and J ends were trimmed by 5 bases and 3 bases, with 19 bases remaining between them. The CDR3 length is 16 residues. Germline V gives CDR1 SGHNT, CDR2 YENEEA.

This chain uses TRBV6-2 or TRBV6-3 with TRBJ2-3; D not resolved. V gave up 5 bases and J gave up 4 bases, with 10 bases separating them. Germline V gene data show CDR1 as MNHEY and CDR2 as SVGEGT. This CDR3 has 13 amino acids. CDR3 residues: CASSDRHADTQYF. Written as DNA, the CDR3 is TGTGCCAGCAGTGACCGCCATGCAGATACGCAGTATTTT.

This clonotype was counted many times. The chain recombines TRBV7-2 with TRBJ2-7, with 7 bases identical to TRBD2. The CDR3 totals 16 residues. The V and J ends lost 5 bases and 4 bases, in that order; junction bases with no gene match: 14. Germline V gene lookup returns CDR1 SGHTA and CDR2 FQGNSA. In DNA form, the CDR3 reads TGTGCCAGCAGCCTCATTATTGCGCGGGAGTCTTACGAGCAGTACTTC. Its protein product is CASSLIIARESYEQYF.

This clonotype was seen more than once but under ten times. The V gene is TRBV21-1, the J gene TRBJ2-3; the table's D call, TRBD2, was not checked against the DNA. TRBV21-1 is a recognized pseudogene. The CDR3 spans 13 residues. CDR3 sequence (DNA): TGTGCCAGCAGCACTCAGCCTCCGGATACGCAGTATTTT. It encodes CASSTQPPDTQYF.

This clonotype was recorded a few times. The chain couples TRBV20-1 to TRBJ2-3; D perhaps matches TRBD2 (6 bases). V was trimmed by 8 bases and J by 2 bases, leaving 14 bases between them. Germline CDR1 DFQATT, CDR2 SNEGSKA (reference sequence). The CDR3 loop spans 13 amino acids. The CDR3 sequence: CSSWRGYTDTQYF. The CDR3 DNA reads as TGCAGTTCCTGGCGGGGATACACAGATACGCAGTATTTT.

The CDR3, as DNA: TGCGCCAGCAGTCTGGGCCTAGCGGGAGGAATTGAGACCCAGTACTTC. It yields the protein CASSLGLAGGIETQYF. The V and J genes are TRBV4-1 and TRBJ2-5, with TRBD2 matching 11 bases. The CDR3 totals 16 residues. Germline V lookup: CDR1 MGHRA, CDR2 YSYEKL. The V segment lost 6 bases and the J segment 5 bases; nucleotides outside the gene matches: 11.

The chain couples TRBV5-1 to TRBJ1-2, with 8 bases aligning to TRBD1. Per germline, CDR1 SGHRS and CDR2 YFSETQ. Trimming at V came to 4 bases and at J to 5 bases, leaving 7 bases not matched to a gene. The CDR3 contains 14 residues. CDR3 loop: CASSVDRGGYGYTF. DNA of the CDR3: TGCGCCAGCAGCGTTGACAGGGGAGGATATGGCTACACCTTC.

The chain is built from TRBV20-1 and TRBJ1-4, with D perhaps matching TRBD1 (6 bases). V was clipped by 6 bases and J by 6 bases, with 14 bases between them. Germline CDR1 reads DFQATT; CDR2 reads SNEGSKA (reference sequence). The CDR3 length is 13 residues. The CDR3 is CSAETGRDEKLFF. The CDR3 bases are TGCAGTGCGGAAACAGGGAGAGATGAAAAACTGTTTTTT.

The CDR3 spells CSAREAASGLDTQYF. The CDR3 DNA follows: TGCAGTGCTAGAGAGGCGGCTAGCGGGCTAGATACGCAGTATTTT. The chain employs TRBV20-1 and TRBJ2-3; 8 nucleotides agree with TRBD2. V trimming: 0 bases; J trimming: 5 bases; junction bases outside the gene matches: 7. Germline V gene data show CDR1 as DFQATT and CDR2 as SNEGSKA (reference sequence). This CDR3 is built from 15 residues.

The chain combines TRBV5-4 with TRBJ2-1; 10 bases are a match to TRBD1. Germline V gene lookup returns CDR1 SGHNT and CDR2 YYREEE (reference sequence). The CDR3 is 15 residues long. The junction had 4 bases not matched to a gene; V was cut back by 2 bases and J by 5 bases. The CDR3 DNA reads TGTGCCAGCAGCTTCTCCGGGACAGGGGACAATGAGCAGTTCTTC. This translates into CASSFSGTGDNEQFF.

J is TRBJ2-7 and V is TRBV12-3 or TRBV12-4, with 7 positions matching TRBD1. With 6 bases clipped from V and 7 bases from J, the junction kept 9 bases outside the gene matches. This CDR3 contains 13 residues. DNA for the CDR3: TGTGCCAGCAGGACAGGGTCCCTGGGGGAGCAGTACTTC. Translation: CASRTGSLGEQYF.

This clonotype was detected only a few times. The chain links TRBV10-3 to TRBJ1-1, with a weak D call TRBD1 (5 bases). Trimming stripped 3 bases from V and 4 bases from J, with 15 bases between. Germline V CDR1 and CDR2: ENHRY, SYGVKD. The CDR3 totals 15 residues. DNA of the CDR3: TGTGCCATCAGTGATTTGGGGGTCGGTGCCACTGAAGCTTTCTTT. This codes for CAISDLGVGATEAFF.

In this sample, this clonotype turned up a few times. The chain couples TRBV7-2 to TRBJ2-7; D not certain. Trimming took off 5 bases at V and 2 bases at J, with 16 bases between the two ends. CDR3 length: 15 amino acids. CDR1 and CDR2 (germline): SGHTA, FQGNSA. CDR3 protein: CASSPRMGGAYEQYF. The CDR3 DNA sequence: TGTGCCAGCAGCCCAAGGATGGGCGGTGCCTACGAGCAGTACTTC.